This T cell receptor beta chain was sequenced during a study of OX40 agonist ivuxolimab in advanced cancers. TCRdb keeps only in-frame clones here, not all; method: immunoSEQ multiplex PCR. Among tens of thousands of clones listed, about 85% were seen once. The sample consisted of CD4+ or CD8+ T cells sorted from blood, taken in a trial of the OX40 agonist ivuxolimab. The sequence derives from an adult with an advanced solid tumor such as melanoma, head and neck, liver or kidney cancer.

CDR3 protein: CASIRDRYQETQYF. The CDR3 nucleotides read TGTGCCAGCATCCGGGACAGGTACCAAGAGACCCAGTACTTC. The V call is TRBV6-6, the J call TRBJ2-5, with 8 positions matching TRBD1. Germline lookup yields CDR1 MNHNY and CDR2 SVGAGI (reference sequence). With V trimmed by 7 bases and J by 0 bases, 4 bases remained unmatched. The CDR3 spans 14 residues.